The T cell receptor delta chain described here comes from a study of gamma-delta chains in newborns, infants, children. TCRdb re-called the reads with CATT. The sample has 4,000 to 4,500 delta-chain clones, about 36% seen once. Germline-derived CDR1 and CDR2 are TVYSNPD and GDNSRS (reference sequence). This CDR3 contains 18 residues. Comment on this clone: With a far larger clone one base away, a read error is the likely cause. The sample has other DNA sequences that encode this CDR3 too.

Sequences were obtained from blood. The receptor's source is a child who received the measles vaccine. This rearrangement joins TRDV3 to TRDJ1, with TRDD3 matching 8 bases. CDR3 in amino acids: CACGLPTLGEPYTDKLIF. The DNA of the CDR3 is TGTGCTTGTGGCCTTCCGACGCTGGGGGAGCCGTACACCGATAAACTCATCTTT.